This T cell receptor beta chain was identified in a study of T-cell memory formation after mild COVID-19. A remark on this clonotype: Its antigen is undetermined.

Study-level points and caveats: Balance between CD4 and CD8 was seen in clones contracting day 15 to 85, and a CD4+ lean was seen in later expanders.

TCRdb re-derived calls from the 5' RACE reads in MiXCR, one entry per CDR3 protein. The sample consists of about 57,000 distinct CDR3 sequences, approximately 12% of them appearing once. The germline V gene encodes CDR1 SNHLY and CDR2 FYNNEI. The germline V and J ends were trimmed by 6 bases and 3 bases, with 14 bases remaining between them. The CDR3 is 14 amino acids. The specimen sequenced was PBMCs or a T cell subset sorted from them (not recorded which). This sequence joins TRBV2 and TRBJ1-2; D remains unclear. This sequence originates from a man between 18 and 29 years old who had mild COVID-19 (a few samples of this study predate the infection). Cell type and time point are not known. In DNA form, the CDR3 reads TGTGCCAGCAGCCTAGACAACTACTACTATGGCTACACCTTC. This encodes CASSLDNYYYGYTF.